A single sample gave rise to the 14 T cell receptor beta chains below, sequenced in a study of shared clonotypes between healthy human individuals. The data were produced by immunoSEQ multiplex PCR, yet TCRdb's version contains in-frame clones alone and is incomplete. The table lists 550,000 to 850,000 clones, 55% to 75% of them singletons. The sequenced sample consisted of memory CD4+ T cells sorted from blood. The subset here: CD45RA-negative fraction. These receptors all stem from a woman in her 30s in good health.

V gene TRBV28 combines with J gene TRBJ1-2; tentative D call: TRBD1 (6 bases). The CDR3 covers 14 residues. V was shortened by 6 bases and J by 5 bases, with 16 bases between the two germline ends. The V gene's germline CDR1 is MDHEN and CDR2 SYDVKM. The CDR3 region has the DNA TGTGCCAGCAGCCTGGGGGGCAGGACGTATGGCTACACCTTC. As protein: CASSLGGRTYGYTF.

V is TRBV19 and J is TRBJ1-3, with 8 bases fitting TRBD1. This CDR3 is 14 amino acids long. CDR1 is LNHDA, CDR2 SQIVND, per germline (reference sequence). Germline trimming cut 6 bases from V and 6 bases from J; bases unmatched to any gene: 7. In DNA, the CDR3 is TGTGCCAGTAGGCCAGGGGGCGAAGAAAACACCATATATTTT. Its protein is CASRPGGEENTIYF.

V and J are TRBV19 and TRBJ2-3, with 7 bases aligning to TRBD2. Germline CDR1 reads LNHDA; CDR2 reads SQIVND (reference sequence). The CDR3 is 11 amino acids. V was clipped by 10 bases and J by 9 bases; unmatched bases: 7. Written as DNA, the CDR3 is TGTGCCACGAAAGCGGGATCGACGCAGTATTTT. Amino acid sequence: CATKAGSTQYF.

The chain is built from TRBV27 and TRBJ1-5; D possibly corresponds to TRBD1 (6 bases). Between the trimmed V and J ends, which lost 5 bases and 4 bases, there was a span of 15 bases. Germline lookup yields CDR1 MNHEY and CDR2 SMNVEV (reference sequence). The CDR3 has 15 amino acids. CDR3 residues: CASSANRVGNQPQHF. The DNA of the CDR3 is TGTGCCAGCAGTGCCAACAGGGTAGGAAATCAGCCCCAGCATTTT.

This clone was found many times. The V and J genes are TRBV5-1 and TRBJ1-5, with 10 bases lining up with TRBD1. Germline-derived CDR1 and CDR2 are SGHRS and YFSETQ. V trimming: 4 bases; J trimming: 7 bases; junction bases outside the gene matches: 5. CDR3 size: 14 residues. The CDR3 here is CASSTGQGEQPQHF. CDR3 nucleotides: TGCGCCAGCAGCACCGGACAGGGGGAGCAGCCCCAGCATTTT. Full variable domain (outside the CDR3, taken from reference TRBV5-1 and TRBJ1-5): KAGVTQTPRYLIKTRGQQVTLSCSPISGHRSVSWYQQTPGQGLQFLFEYFSETQRNKGNFPGRFSGRQFSNSRSEMNVSTLELGDSALYLCASSTGQGEQPQHFGDGTRLSIL.

This sequence joins TRBV5-4 and TRBJ2-2; TRBD2 matches 7 bases. With V trimmed by 5 bases and J by 9 bases, 13 bases remained unmatched. CDR3 size: 15 residues. CDR1 and CDR2 (germline): SGHNT, YYREEE (reference sequence). CDR3 in DNA: TGTGCCAGCAGTTTCGGACTAGACCCCACACGGGAGCTGTTTTTT. It encodes CASSFGLDPTRELFF.

The chain has TRBV18 and TRBJ1-1; 9 bases agree with TRBD1. The CDR3 is 16 residues long. The junction had 10 bases not matched to a gene; V was cut back by 2 bases and J by 6 bases. Germline CDR1 reads KGHSH; CDR2 reads LQKENI. The CDR3 loop reads CASSPGTGSLRAEAFF. Here the CDR3 DNA reads TGTGCCAGCTCACCAGGGACAGGGAGCCTTAGGGCTGAAGCTTTCTTT.

As concerns this clone: At one boundary the junction diverges from the germline segment, which might be a read error. This chain connects TRBV6-5 to TRBJ2-1, with 9 positions matching TRBD2. CDR1 is MNHEY, CDR2 SVGAGI, per germline. The CDR3 is 15 residues long. As DNA, the CDR3 is TGTGCCAGCACTCAGCTAGCGGGGTCCTTCAATGAGCAGTTCTTC. Translating gives CASTQLAGSFNEQFF.

The chain carries TRBV25-1 and TRBJ2-5; unclear D gene. The closer fit of TRBJ2-7 to the DNA end suggests the J call may be wrong. Per germline, CDR1 MGHDK and CDR2 SYGVNS. This CDR3 spans 12 amino acids. The CDR3 loop is CASSESGYEQYF. As DNA, the CDR3 is TGTGCCAGCAGTGAATCCGGCTACGAGCAGTACTTC.

This sequence joins TRBV11-2 and TRBJ2-1; 7 positions agree with TRBD2. V lost 5 bases, J lost 7 bases, and 11 bases stayed unmatched. Per germline, CDR1 SGHAT and CDR2 FQNNGV. There are 15 residues in the CDR3. The CDR3 coding sequence is TGTGCCAGCAGCGTCAGTTGGCGGGAGCTTAATGAGCAGTTCTTC. It yields the protein CASSVSWRELNEQFF.

J is TRBJ2-1 and V is TRBV5-1; TRBD1 agrees at 12 bases. J gave up 7 bases and V 5 bases, and 7 bases lay outside the gene matches. The CDR3 loop spans 15 amino acids. Germline CDR1 reads SGHRS; CDR2 reads YFSETQ. The CDR3 DNA reads as TGCGCCAGCAGTACGGGACAGGGGGCTCGGAATGAGCAGTTCTTC. Amino acids: CASSTGQGARNEQFF.

The chain couples TRBV28 to TRBJ2-7, with 7 bases that match TRBD1. This CDR3 contains 15 residues. V shed 6 bases, J shed 3 bases, and the junction held 11 bases outside the gene matches. Germline values: CDR1 MDHEN, CDR2 SYDVKM. The CDR3 coding sequence is TGTGCCAGCAGGGGGACCGGGACAGCTAACTACGAGCAGTACTTC. Translating it yields CASRGTGTANYEQYF. Drawing the rest from reference TRBV28 and TRBJ2-7, the complete variable domain is DVKVTQSSRYLVKRTGEKVFLECVQDMDHENMFWYRQDPGLGLRLIYFSYDVKMKEKGDIPEGYSVSREKKERFSLILESASTNQTSMYLCASRGTGTANYEQYFGPGTRLTVT.

The chain links TRBV29-1 to TRBJ2-7; possible D gene TRBD2, 5 bases. Trimming left V 1 base short and J 5 bases short, with 12 bases between. Germline V gene sequence: CDR1 SQVTM, CDR2 ANQGSEA. CDR3 length equals 13 residues. The CDR3 region has the DNA TGCAGCGTTGAAGTGGTCCCCGGGGACGAGCAGTACTTC. This sequence encodes CSVEVVPGDEQYF.

This sequence joins TRBV28 and TRBJ1-5; D is perhaps TRBD1 (5 bases). The CDR3 covers 14 residues. Trimming cost V 5 bases and J 8 bases, with 16 bases left between them. CDR1 is MDHEN and CDR2 is SYDVKM in the germline V gene. The CDR3 coding sequence is TGTGCCAGCAGTCCCCCGGGGCCCTCGAAGCCCCAGCATTTT. It translates to CASSPPGPSKPQHF.